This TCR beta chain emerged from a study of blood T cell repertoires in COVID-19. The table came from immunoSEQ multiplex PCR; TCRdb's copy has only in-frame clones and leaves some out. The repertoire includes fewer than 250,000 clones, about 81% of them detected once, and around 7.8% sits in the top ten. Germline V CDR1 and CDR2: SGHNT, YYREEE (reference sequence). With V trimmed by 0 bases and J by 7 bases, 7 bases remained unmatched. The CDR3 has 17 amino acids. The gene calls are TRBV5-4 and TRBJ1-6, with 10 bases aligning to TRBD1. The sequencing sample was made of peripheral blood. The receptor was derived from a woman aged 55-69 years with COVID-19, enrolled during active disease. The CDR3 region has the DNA TGTGCCAGCAGCTTGGGAATGGGACAGGGGTGGAATTCACCCCTCCACTTT. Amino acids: CASSLGMGQGWNSPLHF.